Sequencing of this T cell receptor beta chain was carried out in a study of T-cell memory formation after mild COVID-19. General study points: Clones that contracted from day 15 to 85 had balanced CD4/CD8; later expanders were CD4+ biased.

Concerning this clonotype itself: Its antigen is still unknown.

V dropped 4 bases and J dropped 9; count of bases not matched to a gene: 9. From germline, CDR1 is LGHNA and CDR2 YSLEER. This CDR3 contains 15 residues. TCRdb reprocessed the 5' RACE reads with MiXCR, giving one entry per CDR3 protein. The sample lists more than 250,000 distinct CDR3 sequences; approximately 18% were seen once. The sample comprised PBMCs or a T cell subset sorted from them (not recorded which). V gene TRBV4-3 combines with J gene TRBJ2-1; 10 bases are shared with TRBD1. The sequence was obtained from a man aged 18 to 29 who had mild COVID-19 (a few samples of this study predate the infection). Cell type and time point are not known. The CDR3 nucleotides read TGCGCCAGCAGCCGGCGGGACAGGGGTTTGGTTGAGCAGTTCTTC. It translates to CASSRRDRGLVEQFF.